This passage covers 10 T cell receptor beta chains from one sample sequenced in a study of Tregs in tolerant kidney transplant recipients (dated by TCRdb to between 2019 and 2020). Receptors were amplified or captured by the immunoSEQ multiplex PCR assay. Entries here come from immuneACCESS through TCRdb and include only in-frame sequences with V and J called. Some clones fail to appear in such tables; in the studies checked, an unresolved V gene covers under half of the shortfall, and the cause of the remainder is unknown. The table for this sample lists about 21,000 clones; 81% of them were counted only once. The ten largest clones represent about 25% of the sample. The label giving this sample's time point can be read as: 6 months after combined kidney and bone marrow transplant. The transplants used related donors along with nonmyeloablative bone marrow transplantation, and in the human trials mixed chimerism was transient.

The starting material was CD8+ T cells from blood (PBMCs), obtained 6 months after the transplant. The receptors here all came from a human patient who received a combined kidney and bone marrow transplant. Because of the transplant, the T cells may be the graft donor's rather than the patient's own.

The V and J genes are TRBV6-1 and TRBJ2-7, with D tentatively TRBD1 (6 bases). The CDR3 is 13 amino acids. Germline assignment: CDR1 MNHNS and CDR2 SASEGT. Trimming stripped 2 bases from V and 8 bases from J, with 13 bases between. The CDR3 loop reads CASSELTGNQQYF. CDR3 sequence (DNA): TGTGCCAGCAGTGAATTAACAGGGAATCAGCAGTACTTC.

This chain links TRBV5-5 with TRBJ2-5; 7 nucleotides agree with TRBD1. The germline gives CDR1 SGHKS, CDR2 YYEKEE (reference sequence). After removal of 4 bases from V and 5 bases from J, the junction contained 11 bases not matched to a gene. The CDR3 has 15 amino acids. Written as DNA, the CDR3 is TGTGCCAGCAGCACGGAACAGGGGTTCGGGGAGACCCAGTACTTC. This codes for CASSTEQGFGETQYF. Combining the CDR3 with reference TRBV5-5 and TRBJ2-5 gives the whole variable domain DAGVTQSPTHLIKTRGQQVTLRCSPISGHKSVSWYQQVLGQGPQFIFQYYEKEERGRGNFPDRFSARQFPNYSSELNVNALLLGDSALYLCASSTEQGFGETQYFGPGTRLLVL.

The chain uses TRBV7-9 and TRBJ2-7, with 8 bases matching TRBD1. V trimming: 1 base; J trimming: 7 bases; junction bases outside the gene matches: 6. Germline lookup yields CDR1 SEHNR and CDR2 FQNEAQ (reference sequence). The CDR3 spans 14 residues. CDR3 sequence reads: CASSLGGRGLEQYF. The CDR3 DNA reads TGTGCCAGCAGCTTAGGGGGCAGGGGGCTTGAGCAGTACTTC.

This clone was seen more than once but under ten times. The CDR3 is CASSLDQGLYGYTF. In nucleotides, the CDR3 is TGTGCCAGCAGCTTGGACCAGGGTCTCTATGGCTACACCTTC. The chain links TRBV7-6 to TRBJ1-2; maybe TRBD1 (5 bases). V lost 3 bases to trimming and J lost 4 bases, with 12 bases between them. CDR3 size: 14 residues. From germline, CDR1 is SGHVS and CDR2 FNYEAQ.

The chain links TRBV28 to TRBJ2-5, with 9 nucleotides matching TRBD1. The DNA end lines up better with TRBJ2-7; the J call may be wrong. Germline V gene lookup returns CDR1 MDHEN and CDR2 SYDVKM. CDR3 length equals 14 residues. The CDR3 here is CACTGTGLTYEQYF. The DNA of the CDR3 is TGTGCCTGTACCGGGACAGGGCTTACCTACGAGCAGTACTTC.

The gene calls are TRBV7-8 and TRBJ2-2, with TRBD2 matching 9 bases. Germline assignment: CDR1 SGHVS and CDR2 FQNEAQ. V lost 1 base to trimming and J lost 4 bases; unmatched junction nucleotides: 1. The CDR3 extends over 15 amino acids. As DNA, the CDR3 is TGTGCCAGCAGCTTAGTGCGGGAGGGCACCGGGGAGCTGTTTTTT. Translating it yields CASSLVREGTGELFF.

V is TRBV6-5 and J is TRBJ1-2, with D perhaps matching TRBD1 (5 bases). V lost 5 bases and J 8 bases, leaving 12 bases between the germline ends. This CDR3 comprises 12 residues. Germline V lookup: CDR1 MNHEY, CDR2 SVGAGI. The CDR3 DNA sequence: TGTGCCAGCAGTGGAGACAGTTTCGGCTACACCTTC. This codes for CASSGDSFGYTF.

About this clone: Mismatch with germline at one junction end may stem from a read error. The CDR3 region has the DNA TGTGCCAGCAGGGAATGGGGGGGGGAGGGGTCGAACACTGAAGCTTTCTTT. It is translated as CASREWGGEGSNTEAFF. This chain links TRBV25-1 with TRBJ1-1; a possible D gene is TRBD1 (5 bases). The CDR3 is made up of 17 amino acids. Germline CDR1 reads MGHDK; CDR2 reads SYGVNS.

V and J are TRBV5-4 and TRBJ2-7, with a possible D match to TRBD1 (6 bases). Germline V gene sequence: CDR1 SGHNT, CDR2 YYREEE (reference sequence). V dropped 2 bases and J dropped 0 bases, with 21 bases sitting between them. This CDR3 spans 18 amino acids. For the CDR3, the DNA is TGTGCCAGCAGCTTCGTGGGTGTTTATGGACAGTCCTCCTACGAGCAGTACTTC. Its protein product is CASSFVGVYGQSSYEQYF.

The CDR3 bases are TGTGCCAGCAGCTACGGACTAGCCGACAGCTCCTACAATGAGCAGTTCTTC. Translated, it gives CASSYGLADSSYNEQFF. The V call is TRBV13, the J call TRBJ2-1; 8 bases align to TRBD2. Germline V gene data show CDR1 as PRHDT and CDR2 as FYEKMQ (reference sequence). This CDR3 region has 17 residues. J gave up 0 bases and V 4 bases, and 8 bases lay outside the gene matches.